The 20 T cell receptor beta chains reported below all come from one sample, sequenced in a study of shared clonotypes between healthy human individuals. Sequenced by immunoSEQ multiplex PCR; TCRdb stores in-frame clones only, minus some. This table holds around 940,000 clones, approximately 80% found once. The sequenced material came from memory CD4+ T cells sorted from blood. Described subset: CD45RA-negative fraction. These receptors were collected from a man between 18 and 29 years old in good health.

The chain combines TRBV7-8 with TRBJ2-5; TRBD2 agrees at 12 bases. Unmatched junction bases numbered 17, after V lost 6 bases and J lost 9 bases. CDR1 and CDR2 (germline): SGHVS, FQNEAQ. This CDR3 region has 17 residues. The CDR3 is CASSQTSGGPLQSAQYF. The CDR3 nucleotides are TGTGCCAGCAGTCAAACTAGCGGGGGGCCTCTCCAGTCGGCCCAGTACTTC.

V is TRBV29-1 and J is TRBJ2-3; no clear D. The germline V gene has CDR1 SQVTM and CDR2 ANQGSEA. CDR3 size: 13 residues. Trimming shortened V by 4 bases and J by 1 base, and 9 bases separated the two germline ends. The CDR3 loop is CSVVAGGTDTQYF. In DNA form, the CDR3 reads TGCAGCGTTGTCGCTGGTGGCACAGATACGCAGTATTTT.

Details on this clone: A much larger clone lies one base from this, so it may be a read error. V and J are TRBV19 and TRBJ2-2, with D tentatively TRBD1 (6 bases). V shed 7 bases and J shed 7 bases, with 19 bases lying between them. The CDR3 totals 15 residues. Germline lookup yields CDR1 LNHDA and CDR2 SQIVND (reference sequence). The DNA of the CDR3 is TGTGCCAGTAATAAAGGGGGAATGGGCAGCGGGGAGCTGTTTTTT. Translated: CASNKGGMGSGELFF. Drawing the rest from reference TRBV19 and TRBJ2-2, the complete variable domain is DGGITQSPKYLFRKEGQNVTLSCEQNLNHDAMYWYRQDPGQGLRLIYYSQIVNDFQKGDIAEGYSVSREKKESFPLTVTSAQKNPTAFYLCASNKGGMGSGELFFGEGSRLTVL.

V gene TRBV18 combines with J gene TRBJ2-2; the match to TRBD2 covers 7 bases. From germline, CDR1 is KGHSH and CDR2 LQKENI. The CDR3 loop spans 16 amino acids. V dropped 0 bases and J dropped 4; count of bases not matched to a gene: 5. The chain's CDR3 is CASSPPRTSITGELFF. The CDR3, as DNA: TGTGCCAGCTCACCACCTCGGACTAGTATCACCGGGGAGCTGTTTTTT.

The CDR3 DNA reads TGCAGCTCCCGGGACAGGGATTTCGGTGGCTACACCTTC. Translating gives CSSRDRDFGGYTF. The genes are TRBV29-1 and TRBJ1-2; TRBD1 aligns across 9 bases. Germline loops: CDR1 SQVTM, CDR2 ANQGSEA. V shed 8 bases, J shed 7 bases, and the junction held 11 bases outside the gene matches. The CDR3 spans 13 residues. The full variable domain, its missing parts supplied by reference TRBV29-1 and TRBJ1-2, is SAVISQKPSRDICQRGTSLTIQCQVDSQVTMMFWYRQQPGQSLTLIATANQGSEATYESGFVIDKFPISRPNLTFSTLTVSNMSPEDSSIYLCSSRDRDFGGYTFGSGTRLTVV.

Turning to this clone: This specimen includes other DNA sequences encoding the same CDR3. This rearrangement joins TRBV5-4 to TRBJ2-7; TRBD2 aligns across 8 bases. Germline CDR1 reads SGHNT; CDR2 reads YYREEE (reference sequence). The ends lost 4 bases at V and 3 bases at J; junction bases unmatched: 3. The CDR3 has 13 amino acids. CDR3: CASSPGGVYEQYF. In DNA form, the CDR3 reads TGTGCCAGCAGCCCGGGGGGGGTCTACGAGCAGTACTTC. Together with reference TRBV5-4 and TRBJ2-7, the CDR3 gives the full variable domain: ETGVTQSPTHLIKTRGQQVTLRCSSQSGHNTVSWYQQALGQGPQFIFQYYREEENGRGNFPPRFSGLQFPNYSSELNVNALELDDSALYLCASSPGGVYEQYFGPGTRLTVT.

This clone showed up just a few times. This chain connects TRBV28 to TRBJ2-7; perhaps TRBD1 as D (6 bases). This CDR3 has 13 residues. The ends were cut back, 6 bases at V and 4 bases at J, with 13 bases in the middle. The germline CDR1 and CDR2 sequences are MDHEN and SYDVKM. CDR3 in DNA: TGTGCCAGCAGATCCACAGGGATATACGAGCAGTACTTC. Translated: CASRSTGIYEQYF.

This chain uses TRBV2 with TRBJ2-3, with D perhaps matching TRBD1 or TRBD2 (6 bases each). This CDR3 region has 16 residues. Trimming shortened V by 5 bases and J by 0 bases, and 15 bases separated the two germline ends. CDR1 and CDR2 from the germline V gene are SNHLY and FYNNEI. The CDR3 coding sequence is TGTGCCAGCAGTTCTGGGGGGCGGGATAGCACAGATACGCAGTATTTT. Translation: CASSSGGRDSTDTQYF.

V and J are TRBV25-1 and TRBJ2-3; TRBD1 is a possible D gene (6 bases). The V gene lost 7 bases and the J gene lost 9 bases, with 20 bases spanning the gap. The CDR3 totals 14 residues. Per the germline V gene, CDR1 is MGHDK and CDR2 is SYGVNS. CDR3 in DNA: TGTGCCAGCAACCGGGACAATACAGCACGCACGCAGTATTTT. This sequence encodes CASNRDNTARTQYF.

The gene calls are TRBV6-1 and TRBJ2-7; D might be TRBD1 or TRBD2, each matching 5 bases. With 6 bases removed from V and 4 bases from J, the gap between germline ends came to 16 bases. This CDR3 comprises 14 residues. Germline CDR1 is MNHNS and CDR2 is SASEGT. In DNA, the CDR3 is TGTGCCAGCAGATCTGACAGCGGACCGTACGAGCAGTACTTC. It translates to CASRSDSGPYEQYF.

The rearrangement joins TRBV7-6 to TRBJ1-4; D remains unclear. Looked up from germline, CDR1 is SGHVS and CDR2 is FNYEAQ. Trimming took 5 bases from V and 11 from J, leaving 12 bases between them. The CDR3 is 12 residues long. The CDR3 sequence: CASSMILGKLFF. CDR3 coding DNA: TGTGCCAGCAGCATGATACTAGGGAAACTGTTTTTT. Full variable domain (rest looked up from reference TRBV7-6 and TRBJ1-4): GAGVSQSPRYKVTKRGQDVALRCDPISGHVSLYWYRQALGQGPEFLTYFNYEAQQDKSGLPNDRFSAERPEGSISTLTIQRTEQRDSAMYRCASSMILGKLFFGSGTQLSVL.

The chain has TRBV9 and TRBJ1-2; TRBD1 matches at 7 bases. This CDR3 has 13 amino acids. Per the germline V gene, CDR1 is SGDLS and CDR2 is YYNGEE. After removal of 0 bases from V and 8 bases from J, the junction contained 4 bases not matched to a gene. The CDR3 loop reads CASSVGGTDGYTF. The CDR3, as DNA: TGTGCCAGCAGCGTAGGTGGGACAGACGGCTACACCTTC.

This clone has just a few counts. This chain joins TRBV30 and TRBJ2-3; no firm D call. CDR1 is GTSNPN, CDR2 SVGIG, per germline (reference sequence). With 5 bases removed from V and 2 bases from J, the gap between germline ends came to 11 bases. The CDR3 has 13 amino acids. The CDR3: CAWAPRFTDTQYF. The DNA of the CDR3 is TGTGCCTGGGCCCCCAGGTTCACAGATACGCAGTATTTT.

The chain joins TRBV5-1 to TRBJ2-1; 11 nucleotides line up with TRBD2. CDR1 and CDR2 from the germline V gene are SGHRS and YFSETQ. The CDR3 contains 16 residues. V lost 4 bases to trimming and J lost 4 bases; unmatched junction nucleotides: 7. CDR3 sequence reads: CASSAGTSGPYNEQFF. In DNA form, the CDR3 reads TGCGCCAGCAGCGCCGGGACTAGCGGTCCGTACAATGAGCAGTTCTTC.

Here the CDR3 DNA reads TGTGCCAGCACACCTCCGGAGACAGGGTATGGCTACACCTTC. Encoded protein: CASTPPETGYGYTF. The chain uses TRBV28 and TRBJ1-2; 7 positions agree with TRBD1. The CDR3 runs to 14 residues. V shed 7 bases and J 5 bases; nucleotides not matched to a gene: 10. Per germline, CDR1 MDHEN and CDR2 SYDVKM.

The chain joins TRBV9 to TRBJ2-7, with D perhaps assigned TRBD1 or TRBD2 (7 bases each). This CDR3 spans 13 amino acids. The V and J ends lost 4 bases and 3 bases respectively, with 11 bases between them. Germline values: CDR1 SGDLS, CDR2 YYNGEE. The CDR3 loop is CASSPRGGYEQYF. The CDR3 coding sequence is TGTGCCAGCAGCCCCAGGGGGGGCTACGAGCAGTACTTC.

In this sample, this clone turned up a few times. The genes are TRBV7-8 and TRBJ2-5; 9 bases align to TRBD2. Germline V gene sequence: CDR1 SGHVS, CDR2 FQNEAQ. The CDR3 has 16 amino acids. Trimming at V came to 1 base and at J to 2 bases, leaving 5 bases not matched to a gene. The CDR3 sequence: CASSLGFAGGQETQYF. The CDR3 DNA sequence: TGTGCCAGCAGCTTAGGGTTTGCGGGGGGGCAAGAGACCCAGTACTTC.

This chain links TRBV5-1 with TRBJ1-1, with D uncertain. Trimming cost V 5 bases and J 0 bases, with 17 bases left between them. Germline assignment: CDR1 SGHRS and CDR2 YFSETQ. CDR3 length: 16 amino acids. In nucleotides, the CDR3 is TGCGCCAGCAGTCCTTCACATCACCTACTGAACACTGAAGCTTTCTTT. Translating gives CASSPSHHLLNTEAFF.

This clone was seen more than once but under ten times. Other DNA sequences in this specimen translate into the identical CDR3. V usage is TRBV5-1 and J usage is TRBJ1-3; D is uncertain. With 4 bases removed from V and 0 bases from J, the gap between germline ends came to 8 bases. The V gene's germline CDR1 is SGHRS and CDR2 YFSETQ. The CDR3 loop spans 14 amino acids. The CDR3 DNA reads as TGCGCCAGCAGCCCCGGCGGCTCTGGAAACACCATATATTTT. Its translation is CASSPGGSGNTIYF.

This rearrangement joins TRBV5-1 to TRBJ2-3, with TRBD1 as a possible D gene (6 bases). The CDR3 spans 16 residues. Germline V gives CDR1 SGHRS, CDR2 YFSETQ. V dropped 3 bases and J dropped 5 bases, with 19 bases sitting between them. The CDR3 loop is CASSSDRYVRKDTQYF. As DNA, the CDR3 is TGCGCCAGCAGCTCAGACAGGTACGTACGTAAAGATACGCAGTATTTT.